These 29 T cell receptor beta chains came from one sample sequenced in a study of neurological immune-mediated disorders (dated by TCRdb to about 2019). Receptor amplification or capture employed 5' RACE. The listed sequencing device is Illumina HiSeq 2500. Through fastp at Q25 and MiXCR, TCRdb rebuilt clones from the public reads, retaining in-frame beta chains. Merged by CDR3 protein, the rows form single entries marked with the most common genes and DNA. The sample table contains under 50,000 distinct CDR3 sequences; only one count was recorded for about 25% of them. The ten largest clonotypes hold 20% to 25% of the sample. Sequencing was done on a sample of PBMCs. The receptors derive from a woman aged 70-85 years in good health.

This clonotype was picked up many times. The chain recombines TRBV24-1 with TRBJ2-3, with 8 nucleotides matching TRBD2. The junction had 1 base not matched to a gene; V was cut back by 3 bases and J by 0 bases. This CDR3 is built from 15 residues. The germline CDR1 and CDR2 sequences are KGHDR and SFDVKD. CDR3 loop: CATSDPSGSTDTQYF. The CDR3 DNA reads TGTGCCACCAGTGATCCTAGCGGGAGCACAGATACGCAGTATTTT.

In its sample, this clonotype was seen many times. The gene calls are TRBV7-2 and TRBJ2-1; D is possibly TRBD1 (6 bases). The CDR3 totals 15 residues. Germline values: CDR1 SGHTA, CDR2 FQGNSA. The V gene lost 2 bases and the J gene lost 4 bases, with 12 bases spanning the gap. DNA for the CDR3: TGTGCCAGCAGCTTACCCGTCACAGGGTACAATGAGCAGTTCTTC. The encoded protein is CASSLPVTGYNEQFF.

This clonotype was counted many times. V is TRBV20-1 and J is TRBJ1-1, with D perhaps TRBD1 (6 bases). CDR1 is DFQATT and CDR2 is SNEGSKA in the germline V gene (reference sequence). The V and J ends lost 6 bases and 1 base respectively, with 12 bases between them. This CDR3 is 13 amino acids long. The CDR3 DNA sequence: TGCAGTGCATGGGGACACCCGAACACTGAAGCTTTCTTT. This translates into CSAWGHPNTEAFF.

There are a few counts of this clonotype. The chain employs TRBV12-3 or TRBV12-4 and TRBJ1-5; TRBD1 agrees at 7 bases. J was trimmed by 0 bases and V by 6 bases; bases with no gene match: 2. This CDR3 is 14 amino acids long. In DNA form, the CDR3 reads TGTGCCAGCAGGACAGGGAATAGCAATCAGCCCCAGCATTTT. Protein product: CASRTGNSNQPQHF.

This clonotype was found many times. The chain links TRBV20-1 to TRBJ2-3, with 8 positions matching TRBD2. The CDR3 extends over 15 amino acids. V lost 1 base, J lost 2 bases, and 5 bases stayed unmatched. From germline, CDR1 is DFQATT and CDR2 SNEGSKA (reference sequence). In DNA form, the CDR3 reads TGCAGTGCTAGAGCGGGGGGGGGGACCACAGATACGCAGTATTTT. Its protein is CSARAGGGTTDTQYF.

This clonotype was seen repeatedly, ten times or more. The chain couples TRBV7-9 to TRBJ2-7; unclear D gene. The CDR3 contains 15 residues. Germline-derived CDR1 and CDR2 are SEHNR and FQNEAQ (reference sequence). V was cut by 1 base and J by 2 bases, with 12 bases left in between. CDR3 nucleotide sequence: TGTGCCAGCAGCTTAGGGGCGGTTGGGACCTACGAGCAGTACTTC. It specifies CASSLGAVGTYEQYF.

This clonotype was seen at least ten times. The chain uses TRBV5-6 and TRBJ2-1; 11 bases are shared with TRBD2. The CDR3 runs to 16 residues. CDR1 SGHDT and CDR2 YYEEEE come from the germline V gene. Trimming removed 4 bases from V and 5 bases from J; junction bases left unmatched: 8. The CDR3 coding sequence is TGTGCCAGCAGCAGTTTACTAGCGGGGGCAAACAATGAGCAGTTCTTC. Encoded protein: CASSSLLAGANNEQFF. Variable domain in full (rest from reference TRBV5-6 and TRBJ2-1): DAGVTQSPTHLIKTRGQQVTLRCSPKSGHDTVSWYQQALGQGPQFIFQYYEEEERQRGNFPDRFSGHQFPNYSSELNVNALLLGDSALYLCASSSLLAGANNEQFFGPGTRLTVL.

This clonotype was counted at least ten times. V usage is TRBV24-1 and J usage is TRBJ1-2; 7 bases map to TRBD1. V trimming: 2 bases; J trimming: 4 bases; junction bases outside the gene matches: 3. This CDR3 comprises 14 residues. Germline-derived CDR1 and CDR2 are KGHDR and SFDVKD. The DNA for the CDR3 is TGTGCCACCAGTGATTCCCGGGACAGCTATGGCTACACCTTC. Translating it yields CATSDSRDSYGYTF.

This clonotype was seen repeatedly, ten times or more. The CDR3: CAIGSLENTEAFF. The CDR3 region has the DNA TGCGCCATAGGGTCCTTGGAAAACACTGAAGCTTTCTTT. The V call is TRBV10-2, the J call TRBJ1-1, with D uncertain. CDR1 WSHSY and CDR2 SAAADI come from the germline V gene. The CDR3 sequence is 13 residues long. V was pared by 10 bases and J by 2 bases, with 14 bases between.

The V and J genes are TRBV7-8 and TRBJ1-4, with a possible D match to TRBD1 (5 bases). CDR1 is SGHVS and CDR2 is FQNEAQ in the germline V gene. The CDR3 length is 15 residues. V was trimmed by 8 bases and J by 0 bases, leaving 13 bases between them. The DNA of the CDR3 is TGTGCCAGCGCTAGGGGATCGGCAACTAATGAAAAACTGTTTTTT. It specifies CASARGSATNEKLFF.

This clonotype was seen repeatedly, ten times or more. The V and J genes are TRBV28 and TRBJ2-3; D might be TRBD2 (7 bases). Trimming removed 1 base from V and 3 bases from J, with 17 bases in between. The germline gives CDR1 MDHEN, CDR2 SYDVKM. The CDR3 length is 17 residues. CDR3 sequence: CASSLYGGAGWTDTQYF. In DNA, the CDR3 is TGTGCCAGCAGTTTATATGGGGGGGCTGGTTGGACAGATACGCAGTATTTT.

This clonotype was observed many times. This sequence joins TRBV5-1 and TRBJ2-4; tentative D call: TRBD1 (6 bases). V was cut by 4 bases and J by 13 bases, with 18 bases left in between. The germline CDR1 and CDR2 sequences are SGHRS and YFSETQ. The CDR3 extends over 13 amino acids. The CDR3 DNA is TGCGCCAGCAGCCCAGGGATCAGGGGAACACAGTACTTC. Translated: CASSPGIRGTQYF.

This clonotype has just a few counts. The V gene is TRBV9, the J gene TRBJ1-4; 10 nucleotides align to TRBD1. CDR1 is SGDLS, CDR2 YYNGEE, per germline. This CDR3 is 16 amino acids long. J lost 7 bases, V lost 1 base, and 7 bases had no gene match. CDR3 DNA: TGTGCCAGCAGCGTAAAATCCGGACAGGGGGTTGAAAAACTGTTTTTT. It yields the protein CASSVKSGQGVEKLFF.

Many counts were recorded for this clonotype. V is TRBV3-1 and J is TRBJ2-7; possible D gene TRBD2, 6 bases. In germline, CDR1 is LGHDT, CDR2 YNNKEL (reference sequence). V lost 4 bases to trimming and J lost 6 bases, with 16 bases between them. The CDR3 loop spans 14 amino acids. This chain's CDR3 is CASSLVGGALEQYF. CDR3 in DNA: TGTGCCAGCAGCCTCGTGGGGGGTGCCCTCGAGCAGTACTTC.

The table lists this clonotype with many counts. The V call is TRBV29-1, the J call TRBJ2-1; D is possibly TRBD2 (6 bases). Germline CDR1 and CDR2: SQVTM and ANQGSEA. The V end lost 6 bases, the J end lost 2 bases, and 14 bases lay between the germline ends. The CDR3 totals 14 residues. The chain's CDR3 is CSVKPSDPYNEQFF. CDR3 sequence (DNA): TGCAGCGTGAAACCTAGCGACCCCTACAATGAGCAGTTCTTC.

The chain employs TRBV18 and TRBJ1-1; unclear D gene. The CDR3 runs 17 residues. The V gene's germline CDR1 is KGHSH and CDR2 LQKENI. V was pared by 1 base and J by 4 bases, with 19 bases between. The CDR3 sequence is CASSPQKMDLWGTEAFF. CDR3 coding DNA: TGTGCCAGCTCACCACAAAAGATGGACCTCTGGGGCACTGAAGCTTTCTTT.

The J gene is TRBJ1-2, the V gene TRBV10-3; possibly TRBD1 for D (5 bases). V was clipped by 6 bases and J by 3 bases, with 11 bases between them. The CDR3 contains 13 residues. CDR1 is ENHRY, CDR2 SYGVKD, per germline. In DNA, the CDR3 is TGTGCCATCAGCAGGGAGGAGGACTATGGCTACACCTTC. As protein: CAISREEDYGYTF.

This clonotype was seen repeatedly, ten times or more. V and J are TRBV20-1 and TRBJ1-5; no definite D call. From germline, CDR1 is DFQATT and CDR2 SNEGSKA (reference sequence). Trimming stripped 3 bases from V and 5 bases from J, with 8 bases between. This CDR3 is built from 12 residues. CDR3: CSARRKDQPQHF. CDR3 nucleotide sequence: TGCAGTGCTAGGCGAAAGGATCAGCCCCAGCATTTT.

This clonotype was detected many times. As DNA, the CDR3 is TGTGCCAGCAGCGTAGACGGGAGGCCCCACGAGCAGTACTTC. It codes for CASSVDGRPHEQYF. This chain links TRBV9 with TRBJ2-7; 7 bases fit TRBD2. The V gene end was trimmed by 0 bases and the J gene end by 5 bases; junction bases not matched to a gene: 5. Germline CDR1 reads SGDLS; CDR2 reads YYNGEE. The CDR3 totals 14 residues.

This clonotype was picked up many times. This chain joins TRBV20-1 and TRBJ2-3; D gene unclear. Germline CDR1 and CDR2: DFQATT and SNEGSKA (reference sequence). The CDR3 is made up of 11 amino acids. The ends were cut back, 3 bases at V and 5 bases at J, with 6 bases in the middle. The CDR3 DNA sequence: TGCAGTGCTAGGAAAGGAGATACGCAGTATTTT. This codes for CSARKGDTQYF.

The gene calls are TRBV2 and TRBJ1-4; D unresolved. The V end lost 9 bases, the J end lost 4 bases, and 9 bases lay between the germline ends. Germline-derived CDR1 and CDR2 are SNHLY and FYNNEI. CDR3 length: 12 residues. Written as DNA, the CDR3 is TGTGCCAGTGACACCTTTAATGAAAAACTGTTTTTT. Translated: CASDTFNEKLFF.

This clonotype came up many times. CDR3 sequence (DNA): TGTGCCAGCAGTTTTGCGGGTGGGCCCCAGCATTTT. Its protein is CASSFAGGPQHF. The chain joins TRBV27 to TRBJ1-5, with D unclear. CDR1 MNHEY and CDR2 SMNVEV come from the germline V gene (reference sequence). The CDR3 spans 12 residues. V lost 3 bases and J 9 bases, leaving 9 bases between the germline ends.

This clonotype has a count of ten or more. The chain joins TRBV3-1 to TRBJ2-1; 7 positions agree with TRBD2. Germline CDR1 and CDR2: LGHDT and YNNKEL (reference sequence). V gave up 3 bases and J gave up 10 bases; unmatched junction bases: 6. CDR3 length: 13 amino acids. The CDR3 bases are TGTGCCAGCAGCCAGGGACTACTCTGGGAGCAGTTCTTC. Amino acid sequence: CASSQGLLWEQFF.

This clonotype was observed at least ten times. The rearrangement uses TRBV28 and TRBJ2-7; TRBD1 aligns across 9 bases. The CDR3 runs 16 residues. Germline V gene sequence: CDR1 MDHEN, CDR2 SYDVKM. V shed 4 bases and J 4 bases; nucleotides not matched to a gene: 11. The CDR3 loop reads CASSYTAGQGNYEQYF. The CDR3 nucleotides are TGTGCCAGCAGTTATACCGCGGGACAGGGAAATTACGAGCAGTACTTC.

The J gene is TRBJ2-5, the V gene TRBV5-1; D not resolved. CDR3 length equals 18 residues. V lost 0 bases to trimming and J lost 5 bases, with 23 bases between them. Germline CDR1 and CDR2: SGHRS and YFSETQ. CDR3 bases: TGCGCCAGCAGCTTGGCCGAGGTATCAGCTCCGCTGGGGGAGACCCAGTACTTC. This codes for CASSLAEVSAPLGETQYF.

About this clonotype itself: Likely a read error: the CDR3 ends without its conserved phenylalanine or tryptophan. This sequence joins TRBV7-9 and TRBJ1-1; possibly TRBD1 for D (5 bases). V gave up 1 base and J gave up 3 bases, with 12 bases separating them. Germline V lookup: CDR1 SEHNR, CDR2 FQNEAQ (reference sequence). The CDR3 has 15 residues. CDR3 loop: CASSLEGLEYTEAFL. The CDR3, as DNA: TGTGCCAGCAGCTTAGAGGGACTCGAATACACTGAAGCTTTCCTT.

The table lists this clonotype with a count of one. V gene TRBV24-1 combines with J gene TRBJ1-4; D unclear. The CDR3 loop spans 15 amino acids. CDR1 is KGHDR, CDR2 SFDVKD, per germline. V shed 3 bases and J shed 4 bases, with 11 bases lying between them. The CDR3 region has the DNA TGTGCCACCAGTGATGGGCGTGGGGATAATGAAAAACTGTTTTTT. Amino acids: CATSDGRGDNEKLFF.

Comment on this clonotype: No DNA is shown, since the ends of the CDR3 on it are uncertain; the CDR3 is the one TCRdb lists. This chain links TRBV9 with TRBJ1-2; TRBD1, the D gene given by the table, was not confirmed from the DNA. Germline V gives CDR1 SGDLS, CDR2 YYNGEE. The CDR3 is 24 amino acids in total, end residues counted. CDR3 in amino acids: CASTNQTSMYLCASSSVQNLGYTF.

This clonotype was recorded at least ten times. The V and J genes are TRBV20-1 and TRBJ1-5; D remains unclear. The CDR3 loop spans 12 amino acids. V was cut by 5 bases and J by 4 bases, with 9 bases left in between. Germline V lookup: CDR1 DFQATT, CDR2 SNEGSKA (reference sequence). The CDR3 DNA is TGCAGTGCTGCGGCCGGGAATCAGCCCCAGCATTTT. This sequence encodes CSAAAGNQPQHF.